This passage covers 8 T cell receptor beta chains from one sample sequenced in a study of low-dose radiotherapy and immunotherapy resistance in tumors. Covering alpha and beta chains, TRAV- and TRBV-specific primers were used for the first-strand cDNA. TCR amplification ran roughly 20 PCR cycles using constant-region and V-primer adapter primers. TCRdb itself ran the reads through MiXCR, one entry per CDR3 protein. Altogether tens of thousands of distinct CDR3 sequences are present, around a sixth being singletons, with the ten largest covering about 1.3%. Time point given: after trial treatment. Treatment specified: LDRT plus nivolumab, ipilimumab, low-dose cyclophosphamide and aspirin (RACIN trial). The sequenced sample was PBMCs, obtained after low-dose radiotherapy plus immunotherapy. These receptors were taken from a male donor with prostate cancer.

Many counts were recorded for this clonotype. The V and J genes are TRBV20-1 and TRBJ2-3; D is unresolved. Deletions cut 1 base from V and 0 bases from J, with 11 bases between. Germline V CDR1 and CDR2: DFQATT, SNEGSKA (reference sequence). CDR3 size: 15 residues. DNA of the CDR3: TGCAGTGCTAGAGTGGGCCCGGCAAGCACAGATACGCAGTATTTT. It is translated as CSARVGPASTDTQYF.

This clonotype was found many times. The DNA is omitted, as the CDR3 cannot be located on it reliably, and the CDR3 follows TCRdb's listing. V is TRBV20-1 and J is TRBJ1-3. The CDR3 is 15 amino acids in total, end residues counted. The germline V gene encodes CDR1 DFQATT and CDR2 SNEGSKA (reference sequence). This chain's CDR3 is CSAFGPGRSGNTIYF.

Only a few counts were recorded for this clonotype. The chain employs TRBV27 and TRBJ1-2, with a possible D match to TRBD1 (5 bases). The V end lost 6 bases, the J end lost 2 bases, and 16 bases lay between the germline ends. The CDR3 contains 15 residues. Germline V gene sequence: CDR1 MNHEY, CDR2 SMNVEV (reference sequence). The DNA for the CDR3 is TGTGCCAGCAGGGACCTTGAGGGGCGGAACTATGGCTACACCTTC. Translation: CASRDLEGRNYGYTF.

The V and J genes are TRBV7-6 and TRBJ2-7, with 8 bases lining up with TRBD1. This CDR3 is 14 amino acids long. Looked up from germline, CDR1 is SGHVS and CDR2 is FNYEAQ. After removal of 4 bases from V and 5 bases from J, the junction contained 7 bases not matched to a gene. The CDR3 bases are TGTGCCAGCAGCTCGCAGGACAGGGCCCACGAGCAGTACTTC. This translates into CASSSQDRAHEQYF.

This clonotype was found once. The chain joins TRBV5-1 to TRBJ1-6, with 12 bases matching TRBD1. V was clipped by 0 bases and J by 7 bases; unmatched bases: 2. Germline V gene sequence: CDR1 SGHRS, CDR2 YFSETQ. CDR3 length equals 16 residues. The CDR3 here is CASSLGDRGQNSPLHF. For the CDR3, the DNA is TGCGCCAGCAGCTTGGGGGACAGGGGGCAGAATTCACCCCTCCACTTT.

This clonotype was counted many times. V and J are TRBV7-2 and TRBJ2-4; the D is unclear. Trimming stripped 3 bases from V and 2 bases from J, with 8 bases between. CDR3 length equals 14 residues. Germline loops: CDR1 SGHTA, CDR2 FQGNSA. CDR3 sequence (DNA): TGTGCCAGCAGCTTTCTACAGACCAAAAACATTCAGTACTTC. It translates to CASSFLQTKNIQYF.

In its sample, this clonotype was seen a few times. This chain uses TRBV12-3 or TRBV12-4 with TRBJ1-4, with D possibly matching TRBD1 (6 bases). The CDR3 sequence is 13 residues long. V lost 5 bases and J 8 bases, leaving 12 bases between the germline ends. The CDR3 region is CASSLGANEKLFF. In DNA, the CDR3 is TGTGCCAGCAGTCTGGGGGCGAACGAAAAACTGTTTTTT.

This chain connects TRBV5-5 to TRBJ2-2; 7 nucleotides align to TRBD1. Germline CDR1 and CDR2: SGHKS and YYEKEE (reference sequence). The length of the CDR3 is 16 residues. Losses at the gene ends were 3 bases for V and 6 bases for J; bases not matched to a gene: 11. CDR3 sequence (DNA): TGTGCCAGCAGCTCCCCCCAGGGGGTCGGTCCCGGGGAGCTGTTTTTT. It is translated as CASSSPQGVGPGELFF.